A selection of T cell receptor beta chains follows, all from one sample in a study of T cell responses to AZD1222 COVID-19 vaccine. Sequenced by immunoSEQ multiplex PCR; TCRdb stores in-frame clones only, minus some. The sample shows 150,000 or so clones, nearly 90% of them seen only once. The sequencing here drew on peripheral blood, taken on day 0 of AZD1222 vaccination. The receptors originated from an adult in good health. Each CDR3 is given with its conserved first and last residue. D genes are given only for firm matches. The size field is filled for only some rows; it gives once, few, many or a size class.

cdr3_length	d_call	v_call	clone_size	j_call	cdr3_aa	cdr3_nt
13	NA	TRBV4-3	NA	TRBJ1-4	CASSQVLNEKLFF	TGCGCCAGCAGCCAAGTCCTTAATGAAAAACTGTTTTTT
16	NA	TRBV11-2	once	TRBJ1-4	CASSLGTQGYNEKLFF	TGTGCCAGCAGCTTAGGTACACAGGGCTATAATGAAAAACTGTTTTTT
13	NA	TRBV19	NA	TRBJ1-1	CASNGFRTSEAFF	TGTGCCAGTAACGGGTTCAGAACATCTGAAGCTTTCTTT
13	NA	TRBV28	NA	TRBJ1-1	CASSPWGGAEAFF	TGTGCCAGCAGTCCCTGGGGGGGGGCTGAAGCTTTCTTT
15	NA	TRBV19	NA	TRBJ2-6	CASRVQSSGANVLTF	TGTGCCAGTAGGGTACAGAGCTCTGGGGCCAACGTCCTGACTTTC
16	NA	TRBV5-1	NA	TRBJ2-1	CASSLTGTGHYNEQFF	TGCGCCAGCAGCCTTACCGGGACCGGCCACTACAATGAGCAGTTCTTC
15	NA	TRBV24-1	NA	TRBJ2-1	CATSDPRTEDAEQFF	TGTGCCACCAGTGATCCCAGGACAGAAGATGCTGAGCAGTTCTTC
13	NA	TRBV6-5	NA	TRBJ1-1	CASTRTLNTEAFF	TGTGCCAGCACCCGGACGTTGAACACTGAAGCTTTCTTT
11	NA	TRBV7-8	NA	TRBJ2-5	CASSQQETQYF	TGTGCCAGCAGCCAACAAGAGACCCAGTACTTC
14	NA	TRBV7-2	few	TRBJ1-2	CASSLALADYGYTF	TGTGCCAGCAGCTTAGCCTTAGCGGATTATGGCTACACCTTC
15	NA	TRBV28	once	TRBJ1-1	CASSLRMGAWTEAFF	TGTGCCAGCAGTCTACGGATGGGGGCGTGGACTGAAGCTTTCTTT
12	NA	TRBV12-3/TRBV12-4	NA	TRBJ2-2	CASSKGTGELFF	TGTGCCAGCAGCAAAGGAACCGGGGAGCTGTTTTTT
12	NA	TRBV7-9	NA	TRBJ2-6	CASSLEANVLTF	TGTGCCAGCAGCTTGGAGGCCAACGTCCTGACTTTC
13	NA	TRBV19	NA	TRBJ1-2	CASSIIRESGYTF	TGTGCCAGTAGTATTATCAGGGAAAGTGGCTACACCTTC
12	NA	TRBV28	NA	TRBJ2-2	CASTRFTGELFF	TGTGCCAGCACCCGATTCACCGGGGAGCTGTTTTTT
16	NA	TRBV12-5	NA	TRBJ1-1	CASGLAFRGGDTEAFF	TGTGCTAGTGGTTTAGCCTTTCGGGGGGGAGACACTGAAGCTTTCTTT
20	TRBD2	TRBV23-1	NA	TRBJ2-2	CASSPPGVAGFKANTGELFF	TGCGCCAGCAGTCCCCCGGGAGTAGCGGGCTTTAAGGCGAACACCGGGGAGCTGTTTTTT
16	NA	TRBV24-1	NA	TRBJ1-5	CATSDFAGPGNQPQHF	TGTGCCACCAGTGATTTTGCGGGACCGGGCAATCAGCCCCAGCATTTT
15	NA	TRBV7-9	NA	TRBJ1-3	CASRSPGGPGNTIYF	TGTGCCAGCAGGTCCCCGGGGGGGCCTGGAAACACCATATATTTT
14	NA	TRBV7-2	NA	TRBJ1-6	CASSLAVGDSPLHF	TGTGCCAGCAGCTTAGCGGTTGGGGACTCACCCCTCCACTTT
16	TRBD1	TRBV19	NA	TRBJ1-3	CASSNRQGLSGNTIYF	TGTGCCAGTAGTAATCGACAGGGACTCTCTGGAAACACCATATATTTT
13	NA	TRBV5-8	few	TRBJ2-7	CASSLIMTYEQYF	TGTGCCAGCAGCCTCATCATGACCTACGAGCAGTACTTC
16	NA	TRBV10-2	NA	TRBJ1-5	CASSRRGSGGNQPQHF	TGCGCCAGCAGTCGTCGGGGTTCTGGGGGCAATCAGCCCCAGCATTTT
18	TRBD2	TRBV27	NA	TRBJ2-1	CASSTYYTGTSGSHEQFF	TGTGCCAGCAGTACTTACTATACCGGGACTAGCGGGAGTCATGAGCAGTTCTTC
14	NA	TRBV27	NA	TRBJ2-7	CASSLSGSSYEQYF	TGTGCCAGCAGTTTATCGGGGAGCTCCTACGAGCAGTACTTC
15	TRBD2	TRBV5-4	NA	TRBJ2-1	CASSREARKRNEQFF	TGTGCCAGCAGCCGGGAGGCTAGGAAACGGAATGAGCAGTTCTTC
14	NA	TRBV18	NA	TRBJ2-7	CASSPPSRNYEQYF	TGTGCCAGCTCACCACCTAGCAGAAACTACGAGCAGTACTTC
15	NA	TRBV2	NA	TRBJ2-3	CASSEFQISGDTQYF	TGTGCCAGCAGTGAGTTCCAGATCTCAGGAGATACGCAGTATTTT
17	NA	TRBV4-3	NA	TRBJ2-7	CASSQVRTLDSSYEQYF	TGCGCCAGCAGCCAAGTAAGGACCCTAGATAGCTCCTACGAGCAGTACTTC
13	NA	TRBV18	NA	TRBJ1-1	CASSLGGNTEAFF	TGTGCCAGCTCACTGGGGGGGAACACTGAAGCTTTCTTT
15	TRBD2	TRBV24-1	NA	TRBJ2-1	CATSEVAGQYNEQFF	TGTGCCACCAGTGAGGTAGCGGGACAATACAATGAGCAGTTCTTC
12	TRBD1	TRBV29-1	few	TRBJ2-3	CSCRGPTDTQYF	TGCAGCTGCAGGGGGCCCACAGATACGCAGTATTTT
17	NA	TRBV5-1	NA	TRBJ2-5	CASSLRSGRGPQETQYF	TGCGCCAGCAGCCTGAGGTCAGGGAGAGGGCCCCAAGAGACCCAGTACTTC
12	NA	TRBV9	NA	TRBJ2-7	CASSLLGGEQYF	TGTGCCAGCAGCCTACTGGGAGGCGAGCAGTACTTC
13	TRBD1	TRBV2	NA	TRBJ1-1	CASSVGTGVEAFF	TGTGCCAGCAGTGTTGGGACAGGGGTTGAAGCTTTCTTT
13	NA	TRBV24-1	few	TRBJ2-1	CATSDSRYNEQFF	TGTGCCACCAGTGATTCCAGGTACAATGAGCAGTTCTTC
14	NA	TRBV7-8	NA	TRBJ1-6	CASSFPVRDSPLHF	TGTGCCAGCAGCTTCCCAGTGAGGGATTCACCCCTCCACTTT
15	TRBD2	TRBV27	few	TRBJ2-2	CASSSGGLNTGELFF	TGTGCCAGCAGCAGCGGGGGTCTGAACACCGGGGAGCTGTTTTTT